This T cell receptor beta chain emerged from a study of blood T cell repertoires in COVID-19 (dated by TCRdb to 2018 to 2021). The study in broad terms: Samples covering the acute and convalescent phases of COVID-19 were provided by collaborators in the United States, Italy and Spain. A freely available public database, intended as a resource for researchers studying the immune response to SARS-CoV-2, is where the repertoires were released. The samples were drawn from two sources: the first 160 participants of the ongoing ImmuneRACE study, and over 950 subjects contributed by 6 global collaborators. Deeply sampled blood TCRbeta repertoires from subjects exposed to, actively infected with, or recovered from COVID-19 were included in the dataset. HLA class I and class II types, where available, came from metadata supplied by the sample provider rather than from assay-based typing. The sample metadata nearly always contained a de-identified subject ID, COVID-19 status, age in years and sex. The prospective study material was composed of cDNA or gDNA derived from T cells, B-cell-depleted T cells, or PBMCs.

Notes on this clone: Its antigen is still unknown. It has no much larger one-base neighbor in the sample; base qualities were not kept.

TCRbeta CDR3 regions were amplified from genomic DNA using the immunoSEQ Assay, a bias-controlled multiplex PCR. The source study handled its data this way. The number of nucleated cells in each sample was estimated by amplification of reference gene primers within the assay. To quantify the absolute abundance of each unique TCRbeta CDR3 rearrangement, sequence reads were collapsed and filtered. For each sample, productive Simpson clonality was calculated as the square root of Simpson's diversity index across productive rearrangements. In its TCRdb copy, this immuneACCESS table keeps in-frame sequences only and misses some clones. Where compared with another copy, unresolved V genes explain less than half of these, and the others have no known cause. V, J and clone size were drawn from that table, and D and trimming were deduced from the DNA. This sample lists 85,000 to 100,000 clones; about 84% were detected once. 24% of the sample comes from the top ten.

Beyond this particular receptor, the publication reports: How much clinical and demographic metadata was included differed by source and by participant, and the metadata was provided uncurated.

Collaborating institutions collected whole blood in K2EDTA tubes following their own protocols. For TCRbeta analysis, collaborator samples were shipped as frozen whole blood, as isolated PBMCs, or as DNA extracted from either sample type. Sequences were obtained from peripheral blood. The TCR comes from a human donor in a cohort sampled during active COVID-19.

The CDR3 protein sequence reads: CASRRTGTSFADTQYF. In nucleotides, the sequence is TGTGCCAGCAGGCGAACCGGGACTAGTTTCGCAGATACGCAGTATTTT. This chain is built from TRBV28 and TRBJ2-3; TRBD2 matches 8 bases in the middle. Via the germline V gene, CDR1 is MDHEN and CDR2 SYDVKM. The CDR3 runs 16 amino acids, cysteine and phenylalanine included. The sequence is cut down to CDR3 DNA, 48 bases in frame from base 1. For this chain, trimming is 6 bases at the V end and 4 bases at the J end, and the number of junction bases without a gene match is 12.